These T cell receptor beta chains were read from a single sample in a study of OX40 agonist ivuxolimab in advanced cancers. Clones were sequenced by immunoSEQ multiplex PCR, and TCRdb holds only the in-frame ones, with some missing. The sample records about 80,000 clones, approximately 83% being singletons. Sequenced here: CD4+ or CD8+ T cells sorted from blood, sampled in a trial of the OX40 agonist ivuxolimab. The receptor source for this set is an adult with an advanced solid tumor such as melanoma, head and neck, liver or kidney cancer. Both conserved end residues are part of each CDR3. The D gene is left open where the match is weak. A clone size is listed for some rows: how often the clone was seen (once, few, many), or a class if it is expanded.

CDR3 length	D gene	clone size	J gene	V gene	CDR3 DNA	CDR3 protein
15	.	.	TRBJ2-7	TRBV6-5	TGTGCCAGCAGCCGCCCGGGCATGGGGGTTTACGAGCAGTACTTC	CASSRPGMGVYEQYF
16	.	.	TRBJ1-6	TRBV4-2	TGTGCCAGCAGCCAAGAGATGGGGGCGACTTATTCACCCCTCCACTTT	CASSQEMGATYSPLHF
15	TRBD2	.	TRBJ2-3	TRBV11-2	TGTGCCAGCAGCTTAGATAGCGGGAGAATAGATACGCAGTATTTT	CASSLDSGRIDTQYF
13	.	.	TRBJ2-5	TRBV29-1	TGCAGCGTTGTGGAGGGGGGTCAAGAGACCCAGTACTTC	CSVVEGGQETQYF
16	.	.	TRBJ1-6	TRBV12-2	TGTGCAAGTCGAATCAGTGTTCCCACCCGGATTACACCCCTCCACTTT	CASRISVPTRITPLHF
12	.	.	TRBJ2-2	TRBV11-1	TGTGCCAGCAGCTTAGTTTATGGGGAGCTGTTTTTT	CASSLVYGELFF
13	.	.	TRBJ2-7	TRBV7-2	TGTGCCAGCAGGAGAGCGAGCTCCTACGAGCAGTACTTC	CASRRASSYEQYF
15	.	few	TRBJ1-5	TRBV6-6	TGTGCCAGCCACCCGACAGGTAATAGCAATCAGCCCCAGCATTTT	CASHPTGNSNQPQHF
13	.	.	TRBJ1-2	TRBV7-3	TGTGCCAGCAGCTTAAGGGCTAACTATGGCTACACCTTC	CASSLRANYGYTF
16	.	few	TRBJ2-6	TRBV28	TGTGCCAGCAGTTTGGGGTTTCGCTCTGGGGCCAACGTCCTGACTTTC	CASSLGFRSGANVLTF
13	.	.	TRBJ2-5	TRBV14	TGTGCCAGCAGCCAGACATACACAGAGACCCAGTACTTC	CASSQTYTETQYF
13	.	few	TRBJ1-1	TRBV7-9	TGTGCCAGCAGCTTTCAGGGGAGAGCTGAAGCTTTCTTT	CASSFQGRAEAFF
12	.	.	TRBJ2-3	TRBV29-1	TGCAGCGTTGAGTTCGGCGCAGATACGCAGTATTTT	CSVEFGADTQYF
13	.	.	TRBJ1-4	TRBV28	TGTGCCTCCCACAGGGCGGCTAATGAAAAACTGTTTTTT	CASHRAANEKLFF
14	.	.	TRBJ2-3	TRBV7-3	TGTGCCAGCAGCGTAGCGCCTAGCACAGATACGCAGTATTTT	CASSVAPSTDTQYF
14	TRBD1	.	TRBJ1-3	TRBV19	TGTGCCAGTAATCCGGACAGGGCGGGGAACACCATATATTTT	CASNPDRAGNTIYF
16	TRBD1	.	TRBJ1-6	TRBV27	TGTGCCAGCAGTGGACAGGGGGCAAATTATAATTCACCCCTCCACTTT	CASSGQGANYNSPLHF
12	.	.	TRBJ2-7	TRBV5-1	TGCGCCAGCAGCTTTGGACAGAACGAGCAGTACTTC	CASSFGQNEQYF
15	.	.	TRBJ2-2	TRBV9	TGTGCCAGCAGCGTAGCTAGCAGTGGGACCGGGGAGCTGTTTTTT	CASSVASSGTGELFF
15	.	.	TRBJ1-3	TRBV5-1	TGCGCCAGCAGCTTAGATGGGCGCTCTGGAAACACCATATATTTT	CASSLDGRSGNTIYF
15	TRBD1	.	TRBJ1-2	TRBV5-4	TGTGCCAGCAGCCAACAGGGACAGGGTGCCTATGGCTACACCTTC	CASSQQGQGAYGYTF
15	.	.	TRBJ1-1	TRBV7-2	TGTGCCAGCAGCCCGGCCGGGGGCCAGGACACTGAAGCTTTCTTT	CASSPAGGQDTEAFF
15	.	.	TRBJ1-1	TRBV11-2	TGTGCCAGCAGCTTAGCCTTGGGAGGAGCCACTGAAGCTTTCTTT	CASSLALGGATEAFF
15	.	.	TRBJ2-1	TRBV6-1	TGTGCCAGCACTACGCTACCGACAGCCTACAATGAGCAGTTCTTC	CASTTLPTAYNEQFF
12	.	.	TRBJ1-5	TRBV7-2	TGTGCCAGCAGATCAGTCAATCAGCCCCAGCATTTT	CASRSVNQPQHF
17	.	.	TRBJ2-1	TRBV7-8	TGTGCCAGCAGCTTTTATCTGCGGGACGGCTCCTACAATGAGCAGTTCTTC	CASSFYLRDGSYNEQFF